This T cell receptor (beta chain) was identified during a study of T cell repertoires in cytomegalovirus infection. For the study at large: Matching HLA type, along with CMV infection, was indicated by public TCR beta signatures.

V dropped 1 base and J dropped 10 bases, with 14 bases sitting between them. Germline V gene sequence: CDR1 SGHDT, CDR2 YYEEEE. The CDR3 contains 13 residues. TCRdb independently ran MiXCR on the reads; one entry per CDR3 protein. The sample has just under 300,000 distinct CDR3 sequences; roughly a tenth are singletons. This clonotype was seen ten or more times. The antigen remains unidentified. Findings and caveats of the study: CMV-specific TCR beta clonotypes restricted by HLA-C dominated the ex vivo response.

Sequenced input: PBMCs. The receptor's source is a human donor in good health (CMV status not recorded). Some clones in this sample may be carry-over from other donors' samples. The chain recombines TRBV5-6 with TRBJ2-5; either TRBD1 or TRBD2 may supply D (7 bases each). CDR3 loop: CASSLFQGEGQYF. The CDR3, as DNA: TGTGCCAGCAGCTTGTTCCAGGGGGAGGGCCAGTACTTC. The entire variable domain, with the rest obtained from reference TRBV5-6 and TRBJ2-5, is as follows: DAGVTQSPTHLIKTRGQQVTLRCSPKSGHDTVSWYQQALGQGPQFIFQYYEEEERQRGNFPDRFSGHQFPNYSSELNVNALLLGDSALYLCASSLFQGEGQYFGPGTRLLVL.